The 28 T cell receptor gamma chains presented below share a single source sample, sequenced in a study of gamma-delta chains in newborns, infants, children. TCRdb re-called clones from the reads via CATT. The profile shows about 2,100 gamma-chain clones, roughly 27% of them singletons. Sequencing was performed on blood. Receptor source: a child who was a newborn, infant or young child, either healthy, febrile or measles-vaccinated (not recorded which).

This chain connects TRGV9 to TRGJP1. There are 15 residues in the CDR3. The germline CDR1 and CDR2 sequences are GITISATS and ISYDGTV (reference sequence). V trimming: 2 bases; J trimming: 0 bases; junction bases outside the gene matches: 3. The CDR3 DNA reads as TGTGCCTTGTGGGAGGCTAATACCACTGGTTGGTTCAAGATATTT. Translating it yields CALWEANTTGWFKIF.

The gene calls are TRGV9 and TRGJP. J lost 3 bases, V lost 5 bases, and 4 bases had no gene match. The CDR3 is made up of 16 amino acids. Germline V gives CDR1 GITISATS, CDR2 ISYDGTV (reference sequence). CDR3 sequence (DNA): TGTGCCTTGTGGGCCCAGCAAGAGTTGGGCAAAAAAATCAAGGTATTT. As protein: CALWAQQELGKKIKVF.

This clone has more than one count but fewer than ten. This same CDR3 is encoded by further DNA sequences in the sample. This chain links TRGV9 with TRGJP. With V trimmed by 1 base and J by 7 bases, 7 bases remained unmatched. There are 17 residues in the CDR3. CDR1 GITISATS and CDR2 ISYDGTV come from the germline V gene (reference sequence). CDR3 DNA sequence: TGTGCCTTGTGGGAGGTATCAGGGGAGTTGGGCAAAAAAATCAAGGTATTT. This sequence encodes CALWEVSGELGKKIKVF.

About this clone: The TCRdb protein comes from a much larger clone and disagrees with this DNA's translation at residue 3, likely due to a read error; the protein given here is derived from the DNA. The rearrangement links TRGV9 to TRGJP. The CDR3 contains 16 residues. Germline CDR1 GITISATS, CDR2 ISYDGTV (reference sequence). CDR3 in DNA: TGTGCCTCGTGGGAGACACAAGAGTTGGGCAAAAAAATCAAGGTATTT. It translates to CASWETQELGKKIKVF.

This clone was seen only a few times. The chain has TRGV9 and TRGJP. The V gene end was trimmed by 6 bases and the J gene end by 9 bases; junction bases not matched to a gene: 8. There are 15 residues in the CDR3. Germline V gene sequence: CDR1 GITISATS, CDR2 ISYDGTV (reference sequence). The CDR3 loop reads CALWKMGLGKKIKVF. CDR3 bases: TGTGCCTTGTGGAAAATGGGGTTGGGCAAAAAAATCAAGGTATTT.

The chain couples TRGV3 to TRGJ1 or TRGJ2. Germline loops: CDR1 VTNTFY, CDR2 YDVSTARD (reference sequence). There are 9 residues in the CDR3. Here the CDR3 reads CAMSGMKLF. The DNA for the CDR3 is TGTGCGATGTCCGGTATGAAACTCTTT.

About this clone itself: The sample carries other DNA sequences with the same CDR3. The chain couples TRGV9 to TRGJP. J lost 2 bases, V lost 2 bases, and 3 bases had no gene match. This CDR3 contains 17 residues. Germline loops: CDR1 GITISATS, CDR2 ISYDGTV (reference sequence). The CDR3 bases are TGTGCCTTGTGGGAGGGAAGGCAAGAGTTGGGCAAAAAAATCAAGGTATTT. It encodes CALWEGRQELGKKIKVF.

Regarding this clone: Additional DNA sequences in this sample encode the identical CDR3. V and J are TRGV9 and TRGJ1 or TRGJ2. V lost 1 base to trimming and J lost 10 bases; unmatched junction nucleotides: 4. Germline assignment: CDR1 GITISATS and CDR2 ISYDGTV (reference sequence). This CDR3 is built from 11 residues. CDR3 sequence: CALWEVRKKLF. Written as DNA, the CDR3 is TGTGCCTTGTGGGAGGTCAGGAAGAAACTCTTT.

This clone showed up just a few times. V is TRGV4 and J is TRGJ1 or TRGJ2. The germline V gene encodes CDR1 EGSTGY and CDR2 YDSYTSSV. The CDR3 has 14 amino acids. Unmatched junction bases numbered 10, after V lost 0 bases and J lost 8 bases. CDR3 in DNA: TGTGCCACCTGGGATGGGCGGGGAGAAAATAAGAAACTCTTT. Translated: CATWDGRGENKKLF.

This chain connects TRGV9 to TRGJP. J was trimmed by 7 bases and V by 3 bases; bases with no gene match: 6. Germline lookup yields CDR1 GITISATS and CDR2 ISYDGTV (reference sequence). The CDR3 is 16 amino acids. This CDR3 reads CALWEPYELGKKIKVF. CDR3 nucleotide sequence: TGTGCCTTGTGGGAGCCTTATGAGTTGGGCAAAAAAATCAAGGTATTT.

The chain recombines TRGV9 with TRGJP. V trimming: 3 bases; J trimming: 9 bases; junction bases outside the gene matches: 5. The CDR3 is 15 amino acids. The germline CDR1 and CDR2 sequences are GITISATS and ISYDGTV (reference sequence). The CDR3 region has the DNA TGTGCCTTGTGGGAGAGTTGGTTGGGCAAAAAAATCAAGGTATTT. Translating gives CALWESWLGKKIKVF.

This chain connects TRGV9 to TRGJP. J gave up 2 bases and V 3 bases, and 4 bases lay outside the gene matches. This CDR3 comprises 17 residues. Germline-derived CDR1 and CDR2 are GITISATS and ISYDGTV (reference sequence). CDR3 region: CALWEPWQELGKKIKVF. The CDR3 DNA follows: TGTGCCTTGTGGGAGCCATGGCAAGAGTTGGGCAAAAAAATCAAGGTATTT.

The gene calls are TRGV9 and TRGJP. The CDR3 covers 16 residues. Trimming took 4 bases from V and 4 from J; bases not matched to a gene: 4. The V gene's germline CDR1 is GITISATS and CDR2 ISYDGTV (reference sequence). CDR3 region: CALWDTQELGKKIKVF. The CDR3 DNA reads TGTGCCTTGTGGGATACCCAAGAGTTGGGCAAAAAAATCAAGGTATTT.

To note about this clone: This probably arose from a read error, given a far larger clone one base away. The V and J genes are TRGV9 and TRGJP. Germline CDR1 and CDR2: GITISATS and ISYDGTV (reference sequence). The CDR3 runs to 13 residues. CDR3: CALWELGKKIRVF. CDR3 bases: TGTGCCTTGTGGGAGTTGGGCAAAAAAATCAGGGTATTT.

By frequency in the sample, this clone is medium-sized. This may arise from a read error, as a much more abundant clone is one base away. Other nucleotide sequences in the sample specify the same CDR3. The chain employs TRGV9 and TRGJP. The V and J ends lost 2 bases and 7 bases, in that order; junction bases with no gene match: 2. The CDR3 is 15 amino acids. Germline V gene lookup returns CDR1 GITISATS and CDR2 ISYDGTV (reference sequence). DNA for the CDR3: TGTGCCTTGTGGGAGGGGGAGTTGGGCAAAAAAATCAAGGTATTT. Amino acids: CALWEGELGKKIKVF.

This clone was recorded once. Germline is not matched at one junction end, which may reflect a read error. This specimen includes other DNA sequences encoding the same CDR3. The rearrangement links TRGV9 to TRGJP. Germline V gene data show CDR1 as GITISATS and CDR2 as ISYDGTV (reference sequence). This CDR3 has 17 residues. CDR3 coding DNA: TGTGCCTTGTGGGTCACCGGGGGAGAGTTGGGCAAAAAAATCAAGGTATTC. Encoded protein: CALWVTGGELGKKIKVF.

This chain connects TRGV9 to TRGJ1 or TRGJ2. CDR1 GITISATS and CDR2 ISYDGTV come from the germline V gene (reference sequence). This CDR3 contains 13 residues. V was clipped by 3 bases and J by 2 bases; unmatched bases: 4. CDR3 region: CALWESHYYKKLF. CDR3 bases: TGTGCCTTGTGGGAGTCCCATTATTATAAGAAACTCTTT.

This clone showed up just a few times. Possible read error: a much larger clone is one base away. The sample holds other DNA sequences that translate to the same CDR3. V and J are TRGV9 and TRGJP. This CDR3 has 14 amino acids. Germline-derived CDR1 and CDR2 are GITISATS and ISYDGTV (reference sequence). CDR3 in amino acids: CALWEVLGKKIKVF. CDR3 coding DNA: TGTGCCTTGTGGGAGGTGTTGGGCAAAAAAATCAAGGTGTTT.

Comment on this clone: Other nucleotide sequences from this sample produce the same CDR3. This rearrangement joins TRGV9 to TRGJP. CDR1 is GITISATS and CDR2 is ISYDGTV in the germline V gene (reference sequence). This CDR3 comprises 16 residues. V shed 1 base, J shed 7 bases, and the junction held 4 bases outside the gene matches. CDR3 loop: CALWEVEELGKKIKVF. The CDR3 DNA sequence: TGTGCCTTGTGGGAGGTTGAGGAGTTGGGCAAAAAAATCAAGGTATTT.

This clone occurred a few times. TCRdb's listed protein matches a much larger clone and diverges from this DNA's translation at residue 8, likely through a read error; the protein shown comes from the DNA. The rearrangement uses TRGV9 and TRGJP. This CDR3 comprises 16 residues. V shed 0 bases, J shed 8 bases, and the junction held 4 bases outside the gene matches. Germline CDR1 GITISATS, CDR2 ISYDGTV (reference sequence). DNA of the CDR3: TGTGCCTTGTGGGAGGTGCGGAAGTTGGGCAAAAAAATCAAGGTATTT. This translates into CALWEVRKLGKKIKVF.

This clone was counted a few times. The V gene is TRGV5, the J gene TRGJ1 or TRGJ2. The CDR3 runs 11 residues. Losses at the gene ends were 1 base for V and 9 bases for J; bases not matched to a gene: 3. Per germline, CDR1 VINAFY and CDR2 YDVSNSKD. The CDR3 spells CATWDRVKKLF. Written as DNA, the CDR3 is TGTGCCACCTGGGACAGAGTTAAGAAACTCTTT.

By sample share, this clone is medium-sized (0.01 to 0.1%). Additional DNA sequences in this sample encode the identical CDR3. V gene TRGV9 combines with J gene TRGJP. V was clipped by 2 bases and J by 7 bases; unmatched bases: 5. CDR1 is GITISATS and CDR2 is ISYDGTV in the germline V gene (reference sequence). This CDR3 is 16 amino acids long. The CDR3 spells CALWEAGELGKKIKVF. The DNA of the CDR3 is TGTGCCTTGTGGGAGGCCGGGGAGTTGGGCAAAAAAATCAAGGTATTT.

V usage is TRGV9 and J usage is TRGJ1 or TRGJ2. V dropped 1 base and J dropped 9; count of bases not matched to a gene: 9. Germline V gene sequence: CDR1 GITISATS, CDR2 ISYDGTV (reference sequence). The CDR3 has 13 amino acids. In nucleotides, the CDR3 is TGTGCCTTGTGGGAGGTTCCAGGGGGTAAGAAACTCTTT. This translates into CALWEVPGGKKLF.

By sample share, this clone is medium-sized. The rearrangement joins TRGV9 to TRGJ1 or TRGJ2. Germline lookup yields CDR1 GITISATS and CDR2 ISYDGTV (reference sequence). V dropped 5 bases and J dropped 8; count of bases not matched to a gene: 6. The CDR3 has 11 amino acids. The CDR3 loop reads CALWGSHKKLF. The CDR3 coding sequence is TGTGCCTTGTGGGGTTCTCATAAGAAACTCTTT.

In regard to this clone: At one boundary the junction diverges from the germline segment, which might be a read error. The rearrangement joins TRGV9 to TRGJ1 or TRGJ2. The CDR3 is 14 residues long. Germline assignment: CDR1 GITISATS and CDR2 ISYDGTV (reference sequence). CDR3 DNA sequence: TGTGCCTTGTGGGAGGTCGGTTTTCGGCCTAAGGAACTCTTT. Its protein is CALWEVGFRPKELF.

As concerns this clone: Other DNA sequences in the same sample also yield this CDR3. This chain joins TRGV9 and TRGJP. This CDR3 region has 17 residues. The germline gives CDR1 GITISATS, CDR2 ISYDGTV (reference sequence). The V and J ends lost 2 bases and 7 bases, in that order; junction bases with no gene match: 8. CDR3 amino acids: CALWEAPAELGKKIKVF. CDR3 sequence (DNA): TGTGCCTTGTGGGAGGCCCCCGCGGAGTTGGGCAAAAAAATCAAGGTATTT.

This rearrangement joins TRGV8 to TRGJ1 or TRGJ2. Trimming took 1 base from V and 7 from J; bases not matched to a gene: 4. CDR1 VENAVY and CDR2 YDSYNSRV come from the germline V gene. The CDR3 consists of 12 residues. Here the CDR3 reads CATWDSGYKKLF. CDR3 nucleotide sequence: TGTGCCACCTGGGATAGTGGCTATAAGAAACTCTTT.

CDR3 sequence: CATWDRPDKKLF. In nucleotides, the CDR3 is TGTGCCACCTGGGACAGACCAGATAAGAAACTCTTT. The chain couples TRGV5 to TRGJ1 or TRGJ2. J gave up 8 bases and V 1 base, and 5 bases lay outside the gene matches. This CDR3 spans 12 amino acids. Germline V gives CDR1 VINAFY, CDR2 YDVSNSKD.